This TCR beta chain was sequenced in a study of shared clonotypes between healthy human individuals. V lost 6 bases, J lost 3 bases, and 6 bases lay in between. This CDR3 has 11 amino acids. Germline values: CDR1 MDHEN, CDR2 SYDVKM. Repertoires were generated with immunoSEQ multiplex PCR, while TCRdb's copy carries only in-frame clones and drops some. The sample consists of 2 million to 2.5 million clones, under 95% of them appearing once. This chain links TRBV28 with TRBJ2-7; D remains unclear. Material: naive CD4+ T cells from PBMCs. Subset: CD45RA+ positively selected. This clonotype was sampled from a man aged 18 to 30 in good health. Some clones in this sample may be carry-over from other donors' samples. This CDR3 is CASRLLYEQYF. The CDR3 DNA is TGTGCCAGCAGGTTACTCTACGAGCAGTACTTC.